This entry features one TCR beta chain sequence. The antigen remains unidentified. This sample stems from a study of blood T cells in healthy people across ages. Study context: For every two T cells, template switching captured about one barcoded beta molecule. Study-level findings and limits: Age brought a roughly linear fall in TCR beta diversity measured per million T cells.

It was with a sample-barcoded 5' primer and a J-beta primer mix that a second PCR of roughly 7 to 12 cycles was run. TCRdb recomputed calls from the 5' RACE reads with MiXCR, one row per CDR3 protein. The data show about 1.4 million distinct CDR3 sequences, approximately 59% seen once. Total RNA amounts of at least 6 micrograms were extracted per sample. Sequenced input: blood. The TCR comes from a man between 18 and 35 years old in good health.

The CDR3 DNA follows: TGTGCCAGCAGCCCCGTAGCGGGGAGACATAGCACAGATACGCAGTATTTT. It yields the protein CASSPVAGRHSTDTQYF. The chain is built from TRBV3-1 and TRBJ2-3; 8 positions match TRBD2. The V segment lost 4 bases and the J segment 0 bases; nucleotides outside the gene matches: 9. Germline CDR1 is LGHDT and CDR2 is YNNKEL (reference sequence). CDR3 size: 17 residues.